These 5 T cell receptor beta chains share one sample of origin, sequenced in a study of Ad26.COV2.S vaccination and SARS-CoV-2 variants. Using immunoSEQ multiplex PCR, the repertoire was profiled, and TCRdb retains in-frame clones only, with some absent. The profile shows around 100,000 clones, around 82% of them singletons. The material sequenced was peripheral blood, taken after recovery from COVID-19. Receptors originate from a human donor who had recovered from COVID-19.

The chain carries TRBV5-1 and TRBJ2-1, with a tentative D call TRBD1 (6 bases). This CDR3 is built from 14 residues. Trimming shortened V by 2 bases and J by 4 bases, and 10 bases separated the two germline ends. Germline-derived CDR1 and CDR2 are SGHRS and YFSETQ. This chain's CDR3 is CASSFTGSYNEQFF. In DNA, the CDR3 is TGCGCCAGCAGCTTTACAGGGAGTTACAATGAGCAGTTCTTC.

This clone has only a few counts. The chain links TRBV7-2 to TRBJ2-1, with 8 bases aligning to TRBD2. The CDR3 is made up of 19 amino acids. CDR1 is SGHTA, CDR2 FQGNSA, per germline. V shed 0 bases and J 4 bases; nucleotides not matched to a gene: 14. Written as DNA, the CDR3 is TGTGCCAGCAGCTTAGCGGGGGGCGGTGGTAGCGGGACATACAATGAGCAGTTCTTC. Encoded protein: CASSLAGGGGSGTYNEQFF.

CDR3: CASSIGGVRGTGNYEQYF. CDR3 bases: TGTGCCAGTAGTATAGGGGGCGTTAGGGGGACAGGCAACTACGAGCAGTACTTC. The rearrangement uses TRBV19 and TRBJ2-7; 8 nucleotides agree with TRBD1. The germline gives CDR1 LNHDA, CDR2 SQIVND (reference sequence). The CDR3 is 18 amino acids. With 1 base clipped from V and 3 bases from J, the junction kept 14 bases outside the gene matches.

This clone was counted a single time. The gene calls are TRBV11-3 and TRBJ2-6; TRBD2 aligns across 13 bases. Germline CDR1 reads SGHNT; CDR2 reads YENEEA. CDR3 length equals 20 residues. The V and J ends lost 0 bases and 4 bases, in that order; junction bases with no gene match: 9. In DNA, the CDR3 is TGTGCCAGCAGCTTAGAGTCCGGGACTAGCGGGAAATCGGGGGCCAACGTCCTGACTTTC. Translating it yields CASSLESGTSGKSGANVLTF.

This chain links TRBV28 with TRBJ2-7; TRBD1 matches at 7 bases. V lost 4 bases and J lost 3; bases outside the gene matches: 18. The V gene's germline CDR1 is MDHEN and CDR2 SYDVKM. The CDR3 totals 18 residues. CDR3 sequence reads: CASSYLSLKDRNHYEQYF. As DNA, the CDR3 is TGTGCCAGCAGTTACCTCTCCCTTAAGGACAGGAACCACTACGAGCAGTACTTC.